The present T cell receptor (beta chain) was sequenced within a study of shared clonotypes between healthy human individuals. V lost 0 bases, J lost 8 bases, and 10 bases lay in between. Germline V gives CDR1 GTSNPN, CDR2 SVGIG (reference sequence). The CDR3 totals 13 residues. Details on this clone: A read error is the likely source, as a far larger clone sits one nucleotide away. Additional DNA sequences in this sample encode the identical CDR3.

Original data processing: Junction-only immunoSEQ sequences carried no quality scores, so filtering differed. Profiled with immunoSEQ multiplex PCR; TCRdb holds only in-frame clones, not every one. Clone size and V and J calls were adopted from that table, with D and trimming inferred from the DNA. This sample has 470,000 or so clones; approximately 81% occur once, and the top ten carry about 13%. This TCR derives from a woman in her thirties or forties in good health. Some clones in this sample may be carry-over from other donors' samples. Input material: PBMCs. The gene calls are TRBV30 and TRBJ2-2; unclear D gene. The CDR3 loop is CAWSVWGTGELFF. DNA of the CDR3: TGTGCCTGGAGTGTTTGGGGTACAGGGGAGCTGTTTTTT.